These 23 T cell receptor beta chains share one sample of origin, sequenced in a study of CD8 T cells in ankylosing spondylitis (dated by TCRdb to between 2016 and 2019). These TCRs are of unknown antigen specificity. Preparation of the library involved 5' RACE. Sequenced on an Illumina HiSeq 2500. TCRdb trimmed public reads at Q25 via fastp, called clones via MiXCR and kept in-frame beta chains. For every CDR3 protein sequence, its rows merge into one entry that carries the most common genes and DNA. The sample has around 140,000 distinct CDR3 sequences on record, roughly 18% of them singletons. Of the sample, 30% to 35% falls within the top ten clones. The study at large found these results: A TCR beta motif made up of seven or eight highly homologous amino acid variants appeared to be characteristic of blood from ankylosing spondylitis patients.

The specimen was blood, either unsorted or a sorted T cell fraction (not recorded which). These receptors were obtained from a male donor with ankylosing spondylitis.

The J gene is TRBJ2-3, the V gene TRBV28, with no clear D. Germline V gene data show CDR1 as MDHEN and CDR2 as SYDVKM. The CDR3 length is 17 residues. Between the trimmed V and J ends, which lost 10 bases and 0 bases, there was a span of 23 bases. CDR3 nucleotides: TGTGCCACACAGCAATACCGGCTCTTTTCTAGCACAGATACGCAGTATTTT. Translated: CATQQYRLFSSTDTQYF. Based on the CDR3 plus reference TRBV28 and TRBJ2-3, the full variable domain is DVKVTQSSRYLVKRTGEKVFLECVQDMDHENMFWYRQDPGLGLRLIYFSYDVKMKEKGDIPEGYSVSREKKERFSLILESASTNQTSMYLCATQQYRLFSSTDTQYFGPGTRLTVL.

The chain employs TRBV4-1 and TRBJ2-3, with D unresolved. The germline V and J ends were trimmed by 3 bases and 2 bases, with 12 bases remaining between them. Germline-derived CDR1 and CDR2 are MGHRA and YSYEKL. This CDR3 region has 15 residues. CDR3 loop: CASSQGWVPTDTQYF. The CDR3 bases are TGCGCCAGCAGCCAGGGGTGGGTCCCCACAGATACGCAGTATTTT.

V and J are TRBV6-5 and TRBJ1-2, with D perhaps TRBD1 (6 bases). V lost 2 bases and J lost 1, with 17 bases in between. The CDR3 consists of 17 residues. CDR1 MNHEY and CDR2 SVGAGI come from the germline V gene. CDR3 region: CASSYTPPGDYNYGYTF. DNA of the CDR3: TGTGCCAGCAGTTACACCCCTCCAGGGGATTATAACTATGGCTACACCTTC.

This clonotype was counted a few times. The J gene is TRBJ2-7, the V gene TRBV6-2 or TRBV6-3; D could derive from TRBD1 or TRBD2 (6 bases each). V gave up 5 bases and J gave up 6 bases, with 8 bases separating them. The germline V gene has CDR1 MNHEY and CDR2 SVGEGT. This CDR3 spans 11 amino acids. Here the CDR3 DNA reads TGTGCCAGCAGTGAGGGGGGCGAGCAGTACTTC. Translating gives CASSEGGEQYF.

This chain links TRBV5-6 with TRBJ2-3; TRBD1 is a possible D gene (5 bases). This CDR3 contains 14 residues. CDR1 is SGHDT and CDR2 is YYEEEE in the germline V gene. V lost 0 bases and J lost 5, with 10 bases in between. CDR3 region: CASSLEDTVDTQYF. CDR3 nucleotide sequence: TGTGCCAGCAGCTTGGAGGACACGGTAGATACGCAGTATTTT.

The chain joins TRBV11-2 to TRBJ2-3; 11 nucleotides match TRBD2. The CDR3 length is 16 residues. Trimming took 5 bases from V and 4 from J; bases not matched to a gene: 8. Germline CDR1 and CDR2: SGHAT and FQNNGV. CDR3 sequence (DNA): TGTGCCAGCAGCCAAAAGCTAGCGGGAGGAGCAGATACGCAGTATTTT. Protein sequence: CASSQKLAGGADTQYF.

The chain links TRBV6-5 to TRBJ2-1; D uncertain. The CDR3 sequence is 16 residues long. Trimming shortened V by 0 bases and J by 3 bases, and 12 bases separated the two germline ends. CDR1 MNHEY and CDR2 SVGAGI come from the germline V gene. The DNA for the CDR3 is TGTGCCAGCAGTTACTCCCCCCTTGCAAGCTACAATGAGCAGTTCTTC. Translation: CASSYSPLASYNEQFF.

This clonotype was counted a few times. The chain couples TRBV27 to TRBJ2-7, with D perhaps matching TRBD2 (6 bases). The germline V and J ends were trimmed by 0 bases and 2 bases, with 17 bases remaining between them. CDR3 size: 17 residues. Germline V lookup: CDR1 MNHEY, CDR2 SMNVEV (reference sequence). CDR3 DNA sequence: TGTGCCAGCAGTTTATCCCCCCCGGCTAGCGTCGCCTACGAGCAGTACTTC. This codes for CASSLSPPASVAYEQYF.

This clonotype has just a few counts. The chain carries TRBV7-9 and TRBJ2-5, with a tentative D call TRBD2 (6 bases). The CDR3 length is 14 residues. Germline V gene lookup returns CDR1 SEHNR and CDR2 FQNEAQ (reference sequence). Trimming shortened V by 3 bases and J by 0 bases, and 8 bases separated the two germline ends. The CDR3 DNA reads TGTGCCAGCAGCTTTGCGGGGTACCAAGAGACCCAGTACTTC. It translates to CASSFAGYQETQYF.

This clonotype was recorded a few times. The chain couples TRBV5-1 to TRBJ2-7, with TRBD2 matching 7 bases. The junction had 3 bases not matched to a gene; V was cut back by 0 bases and J by 0 bases. The CDR3 totals 15 residues. Per germline, CDR1 SGHRS and CDR2 YFSETQ. CDR3 region: CASSLVRGSSYEQYF. CDR3 DNA: TGCGCCAGCAGCTTGGTCCGCGGGAGCTCCTACGAGCAGTACTTC.

This chain uses TRBV12-3 or TRBV12-4 with TRBJ1-5, with 7 bases fitting TRBD1. The V and J ends lost 6 bases and 3 bases, in that order; junction bases with no gene match: 5. This CDR3 contains 14 residues. CDR3 loop: CASSRGTVNQPQHF. As DNA, the CDR3 is TGTGCCAGCAGCCGAGGGACAGTCAATCAGCCCCAGCATTTT.

This clonotype was seen more than once but under ten times. The rearrangement joins TRBV4-3 to TRBJ2-1; TRBD2 matches at 7 bases. The V and J ends lost 1 base and 7 bases, in that order; junction bases with no gene match: 19. This CDR3 contains 19 residues. Germline-derived CDR1 and CDR2 are LGHNA and YSLEER. The CDR3 loop reads CASSQGAWGEGFTGNEQFF. The CDR3 DNA sequence: TGCGCCAGCAGCCAAGGGGCTTGGGGGGAGGGGTTTACGGGTAATGAGCAGTTCTTC.

This clonotype was observed at least ten times. The chain combines TRBV7-9 with TRBJ1-1, with D hard to call. The CDR3 contains 14 residues. The germline V gene encodes CDR1 SEHNR and CDR2 FQNEAQ (reference sequence). V was cut by 1 base and J by 3 bases, with 9 bases left in between. The CDR3 loop is CASSLGPGDTEAFF. As DNA, the CDR3 is TGTGCCAGCAGCTTAGGACCTGGGGACACTGAAGCTTTCTTT.

J is TRBJ2-5 and V is TRBV7-2; D remains unclear. The CDR3 loop spans 14 amino acids. Germline CDR1 SGHTA, CDR2 FQGNSA. V dropped 1 base and J dropped 4 bases, with 10 bases sitting between them. The CDR3 bases are TGTGCCAGCAGCTTAGTCGGTTCCCCAGAGACCCAGTACTTC. Translated, it gives CASSLVGSPETQYF.

The gene calls are TRBV12-3 or TRBV12-4 and TRBJ2-1; D remains unclear. Trimming stripped 3 bases from V and 5 bases from J, with 14 bases between. The CDR3 contains 15 residues. CDR3 region: CASSFDTLADNEQFF. CDR3 nucleotide sequence: TGTGCCAGCAGTTTCGACACGTTGGCGGACAATGAGCAGTTCTTC.

This clonotype was detected many times. This sequence joins TRBV29-1 and TRBJ1-4, with D unclear. V dropped 5 bases and J dropped 7 bases, with 17 bases sitting between them. In germline, CDR1 is SQVTM, CDR2 ANQGSEA. This CDR3 spans 14 amino acids. DNA of the CDR3: TGCAGCGTTCGCCCGACACCTATGGGTGAAAAACTGTTTTTT. Translation: CSVRPTPMGEKLFF.

At least ten counts were recorded for this clonotype. The chain joins TRBV2 to TRBJ2-7; D is uncertain. The V end lost 9 bases, the J end lost 1 base, and 10 bases lay between the germline ends. Germline CDR1 is SNHLY and CDR2 is FYNNEI. The CDR3 covers 12 residues. CDR3 nucleotide sequence: TGTGCCAGTTCCGGTCCTTCCTACGAGCAGTACTTC. Translation: CASSGPSYEQYF.

This clonotype was recorded at least ten times. V gene TRBV4-2 combines with J gene TRBJ2-1, with TRBD2 identical over 7 bases. V dropped 5 bases and J dropped 16; count of bases not matched to a gene: 14. Germline assignment: CDR1 LGHNA and CDR2 YNFKEQ. The CDR3 spans 13 residues. CDR3 residues: CASSYAPAGVGFF. In nucleotides, the CDR3 is TGTGCCAGCAGCTACGCCCCCGCGGGAGTTGGTTTCTTC.

This clonotype has just a few counts. This CDR3 reads CASSPDSATQYF. The CDR3 DNA sequence: TGTGCCAGCAGCCCAGACAGCGCAACGCAGTATTTT. The chain carries TRBV9 and TRBJ2-3, with D possibly matching TRBD1 (5 bases). V gave up 4 bases and J gave up 9 bases, with 12 bases separating them. CDR1 SGDLS and CDR2 YYNGEE come from the germline V gene. The CDR3 runs to 12 residues.

This clonotype appeared many times. In nucleotides, the CDR3 is TGTGCCAGCAGTTTATGGGGGAGCAATCAGCCCCAGCATTTT. Protein sequence: CASSLWGSNQPQHF. The rearrangement links TRBV27 to TRBJ1-5; D perhaps matches TRBD1 (5 bases). Trimming cost V 1 base and J 1 base, with 5 bases left between them. The CDR3 loop spans 14 amino acids. Germline V gives CDR1 MNHEY, CDR2 SMNVEV (reference sequence).

This clonotype was found a few times. This chain uses TRBV5-1 with TRBJ1-1, with D perhaps TRBD1 (5 bases). This CDR3 has 13 residues. Trimming stripped 6 bases from V and 2 bases from J, with 11 bases between. Germline V gene sequence: CDR1 SGHRS, CDR2 YFSETQ. The CDR3 coding sequence is TGCGCCAGCACCTCCGGGGGTAACACTGAAGCTTTCTTT. Amino acids: CASTSGGNTEAFF. Complete variable domain (other parts from reference TRBV5-1 and TRBJ1-1): KAGVTQTPRYLIKTRGQQVTLSCSPISGHRSVSWYQQTPGQGLQFLFEYFSETQRNKGNFPGRFSGRQFSNSRSEMNVSTLELGDSALYLCASTSGGNTEAFFGQGTRLTVV.

This clonotype was picked up a small number of times. V gene TRBV12-3 or TRBV12-4 combines with J gene TRBJ1-3; D may be TRBD1 (5 bases). Trimming removed 6 bases at V and 2 bases at J, with 14 bases between. There are 15 residues in the CDR3. The CDR3 is CASSSLGGAGNTIYF. The CDR3 DNA reads TGTGCCAGCAGCTCCCTCGGGGGAGCTGGAAACACCATATATTTT.

CDR3 bases: TGTGCCAGCAGTCTTCGAGGCCGCTCCTATAATTCACCCCTCCACTTT. Translating gives CASSLRGRSYNSPLHF. J is TRBJ1-6 and V is TRBV27, with no clear D. The V end was cut by 5 bases, the J end by 0 bases, with 11 bases between. The CDR3 runs 16 residues. Per the germline V gene, CDR1 is MNHEY and CDR2 is SMNVEV (reference sequence).